This T cell receptor (beta chain) derives from a study of shared clonotypes between healthy human individuals. Germline V lookup: CDR1 SGHRS, CDR2 YFSETQ. The CDR3 has 14 residues. Trimming took 0 bases from V and 4 from J, leaving 9 bases between them. Produced via immunoSEQ multiplex PCR; TCRdb's table is partial and in-frame only. This table holds fewer than 3 million clones, less than 95% found once. Sequencing was done on a sample of naive CD4+ T cells from PBMCs. Subset in this sample: CD45RA+ positively selected. This chain links TRBV5-1 with TRBJ2-3; possibly TRBD2 for D (6 bases). The TCR sequence derives from a man younger than 35 in good health. Some clones in this sample may be carry-over from other donors' samples. The CDR3 region is CASSLETGADTQYF. The CDR3 nucleotides are TGCGCCAGCAGCTTGGAGACGGGAGCAGATACGCAGTATTTT. The whole variable domain, remainder taken from reference TRBV5-1 and TRBJ2-3, is KAGVTQTPRYLIKTRGQQVTLSCSPISGHRSVSWYQQTPGQGLQFLFEYFSETQRNKGNFPGRFSGRQFSNSRSEMNVSTLELGDSALYLCASSLETGADTQYFGPGTRLTVL.